Presented here are 6 T cell receptor beta chains from one specimen sequenced in a study of Graves' ophthalmopathy and Graves' hyperthyroidism. Amplification from RNA transcripts yielded the TCR beta CDR3 regions. HTBI primers primed a first-round RT-PCR, and a second-round multiplex PCR followed. Each CDR3 protein is one row after TCRdb ran MiXCR on the multiplex PCR reads. In the table there are about 660,000 distinct CDR3 sequences, about 40% of which are singletons. The material sequenced was peripheral blood. These receptors all come from an adult man with Graves' ophthalmopathy.

This clonotype was seen more than once but under ten times. An end of the junction does not agree with germline; a read error may underlie this. The rearrangement uses TRBV10-3 and TRBJ1-5; 9 bases match TRBD1. Germline V gives CDR1 ENHRY, CDR2 SYGVKD. The CDR3 is 15 residues long. CDR3 DNA: TGTGCCAGCAGTGGCCTAGGGACAGGGCATCAGCCCCAGCATTTT. It codes for CASSGLGTGHQPQHF.

J is TRBJ2-7 and V is TRBV4-1; D is uncertain. The CDR3 extends over 15 amino acids. The germline V gene encodes CDR1 MGHRA and CDR2 YSYEKL. Deletions cut 4 bases from V and 4 bases from J, with 17 bases between. CDR3 sequence (DNA): TGCGCCAGCAGCCGGCCGGGTCGCAGTTCATACGAGCAGTACTTC. Its translation is CASSRPGRSSYEQYF.

A remark on this clonotype: One end of the junction fails to match germline, which may point to a read error. The chain links TRBV7-3 to TRBJ1-1; TRBD1 matches at 7 bases. CDR1 and CDR2 from the germline V gene are SGHTA and FQGTGA. CDR3 length: 13 amino acids. The CDR3 spells CASSFLQGTEASF. The CDR3, as DNA: TGTGCTAGCAGCTTCTTACAGGGGACTGAAGCTTCCTTT.

The chain uses TRBV4-1 and TRBJ2-7; 7 bases line up with TRBD1. The CDR3 runs to 15 residues. CDR1 and CDR2 from the germline V gene are MGHRA and YSYEKL. The J segment lost 6 bases and the V segment lost 2 bases, leaving 10 bases of the junction unmatched. Written as DNA, the CDR3 is TGCGCCAGCAGCCAACCGACAGGGTCGCTGTCCGAGCAGTACTTC. Translating gives CASSQPTGSLSEQYF.

As concerns this clonotype: Sequence at one end of the junction differs from germline and may be a read error. The chain couples TRBV24-1 to TRBJ2-3; a possible D gene is TRBD2 (6 bases). Looked up from germline, CDR1 is KGHDR and CDR2 is SFDVKD. The CDR3 consists of 16 residues. The CDR3 nucleotides read TGCGCCACCAGTGACGTCCGGGACTCAAGCACAGATACGCAGTATTTT. Its translation: CATSDVRDSSTDTQYF.

This clonotype was observed many times. The J gene is TRBJ2-2, the V gene TRBV29-1; D gene unclear. Trimming pared 3 bases from V and 6 bases from J, leaving 5 bases between. This CDR3 has 11 residues. Germline V gene data show CDR1 as SQVTM and CDR2 as ANQGSEA. The CDR3, as DNA: TGCAGCGTTGACGAGGCCGGGGAGCTGTTTTTT. It specifies CSVDEAGELFF.